This note documents a single T cell receptor beta chain sequence. The target of this receptor is not known. Base quality data are lacking; no much larger clone is found one base away. These data come from a study of blood T cell repertoires in COVID-19 (dated by TCRdb to about 2020). For the study in its entirety: Samples covering the acute and convalescent phases of COVID-19 were provided by collaborators in the United States, Italy and Spain. The prospective study material was composed of cDNA or gDNA derived from T cells, B-cell-depleted T cells, or PBMCs. Deeply sampled blood TCRbeta repertoires from subjects exposed to, actively infected with, or recovered from COVID-19 were included in the dataset. The repertoires were made available in a free public database intended to serve as a resource for research on the immune response to SARS-CoV-2. Samples came from the ongoing ImmuneRACE study (first 160 participants) plus 1,254 subjects from 6 global collaborators. Sample metadata almost always included a de-identified subject ID, COVID-19 status, age in years and sex. Where HLA class I and class II types were available, the types were taken from metadata supplied by the sample provider, not from assay-based typing.

The investigation overall reported the following: Clinical and demographic metadata were provided uncurated, with the amount varying by source and participant.

Collaborating institutions collected whole blood in K2EDTA tubes following their own protocols. Collaborator samples were shipped for TCRbeta analysis as frozen whole blood, isolated PBMCs, or DNA extracted from either sample type. From the germline V gene (reference sequence), CDR1 is LNHDA and CDR2 is SQIVND. Trimming at the junction amounts to 5 bases on V and 6 bases on J, and the germline ends lie 13 bases apart. The CDR3 measures 13 amino acids from cysteine to phenylalanine. Only CDR3 DNA remains: 39 bases, in frame from the first base. The immunoSEQ Assay, a bias-controlled multiplex PCR, was used to amplify TCRbeta CDR3 regions from genomic DNA. The original methods were these. The number of nucleated cells in each sample was estimated by amplification of reference gene primers within the assay. To quantify the absolute abundance of each unique TCRbeta CDR3 rearrangement, sequence reads were collapsed and filtered. For each sample, productive Simpson clonality was calculated as the square root of Simpson's diversity index over productive rearrangements. TCRdb obtained this table from immuneACCESS and retained in-frame rearrangements with V and J assigned. These tables miss some clones; where compared with another copy, unresolved V genes account for less than half of the shortfall, and the remainder is unexplained. The V and J calls and clone size were taken over from that table, and D and trimming were inferred from the DNA. The table for this sample lists approximately 170,000 clones; 86% of them were counted only once. In total, the top ten clones hold about 8.6% of the sample.

The sequenced sample was peripheral blood. The chain was built from TRBV19 and TRBJ1-1; a weak D assignment points to TRBD1 (6 bases agree). The clonotype was recovered from a man aged 45-65 years with active or convalescent COVID-19. The DNA reads as follows: TGTGCCAGTAGTCTGGACAGCGGGGCTGAAGCTTTCTTT. The encoded protein is CASSLDSGAEAFF.